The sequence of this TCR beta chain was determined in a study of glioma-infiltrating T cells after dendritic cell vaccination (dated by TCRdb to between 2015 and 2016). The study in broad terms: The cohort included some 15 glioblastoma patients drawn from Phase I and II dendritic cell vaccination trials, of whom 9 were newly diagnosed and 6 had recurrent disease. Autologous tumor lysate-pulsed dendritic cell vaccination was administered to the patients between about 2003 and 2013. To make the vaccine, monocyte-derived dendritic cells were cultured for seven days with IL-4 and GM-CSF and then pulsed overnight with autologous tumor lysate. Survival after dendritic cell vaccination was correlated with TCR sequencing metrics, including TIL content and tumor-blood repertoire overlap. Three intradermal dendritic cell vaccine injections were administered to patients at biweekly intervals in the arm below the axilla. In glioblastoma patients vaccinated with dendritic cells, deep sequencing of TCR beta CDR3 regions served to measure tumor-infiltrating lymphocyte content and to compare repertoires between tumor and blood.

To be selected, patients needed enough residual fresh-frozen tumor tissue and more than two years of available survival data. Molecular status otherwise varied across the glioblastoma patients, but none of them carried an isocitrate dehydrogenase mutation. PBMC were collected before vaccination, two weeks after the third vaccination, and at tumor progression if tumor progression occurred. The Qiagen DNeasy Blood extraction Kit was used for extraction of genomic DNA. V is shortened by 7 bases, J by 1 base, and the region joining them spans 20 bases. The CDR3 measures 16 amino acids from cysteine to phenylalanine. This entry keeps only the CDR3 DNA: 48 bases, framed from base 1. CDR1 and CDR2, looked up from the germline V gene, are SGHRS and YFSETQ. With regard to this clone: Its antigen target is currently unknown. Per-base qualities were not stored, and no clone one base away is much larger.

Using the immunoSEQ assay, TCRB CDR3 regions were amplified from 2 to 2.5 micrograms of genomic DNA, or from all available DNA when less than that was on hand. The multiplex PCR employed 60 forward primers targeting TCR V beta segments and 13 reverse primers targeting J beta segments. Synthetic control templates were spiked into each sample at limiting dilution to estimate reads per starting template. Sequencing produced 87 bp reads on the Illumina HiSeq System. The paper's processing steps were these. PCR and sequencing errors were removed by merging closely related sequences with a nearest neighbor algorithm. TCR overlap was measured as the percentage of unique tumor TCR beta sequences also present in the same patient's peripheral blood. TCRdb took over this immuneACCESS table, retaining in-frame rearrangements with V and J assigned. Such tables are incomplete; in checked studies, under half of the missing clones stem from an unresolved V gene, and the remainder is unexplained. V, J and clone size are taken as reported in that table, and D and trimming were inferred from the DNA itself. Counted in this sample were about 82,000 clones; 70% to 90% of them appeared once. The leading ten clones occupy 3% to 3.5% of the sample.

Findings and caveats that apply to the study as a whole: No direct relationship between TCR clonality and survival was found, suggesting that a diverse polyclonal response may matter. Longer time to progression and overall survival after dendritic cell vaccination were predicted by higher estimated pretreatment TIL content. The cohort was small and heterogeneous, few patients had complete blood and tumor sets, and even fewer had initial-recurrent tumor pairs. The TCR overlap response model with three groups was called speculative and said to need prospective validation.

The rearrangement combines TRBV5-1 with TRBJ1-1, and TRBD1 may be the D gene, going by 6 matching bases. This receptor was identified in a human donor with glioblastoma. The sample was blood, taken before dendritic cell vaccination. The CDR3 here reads CASSGGVGQPNTEAFF. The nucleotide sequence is TGCGCCAGCTCGGGTGGAGTTGGACAGCCGAACACTGAAGCTTTCTTT.